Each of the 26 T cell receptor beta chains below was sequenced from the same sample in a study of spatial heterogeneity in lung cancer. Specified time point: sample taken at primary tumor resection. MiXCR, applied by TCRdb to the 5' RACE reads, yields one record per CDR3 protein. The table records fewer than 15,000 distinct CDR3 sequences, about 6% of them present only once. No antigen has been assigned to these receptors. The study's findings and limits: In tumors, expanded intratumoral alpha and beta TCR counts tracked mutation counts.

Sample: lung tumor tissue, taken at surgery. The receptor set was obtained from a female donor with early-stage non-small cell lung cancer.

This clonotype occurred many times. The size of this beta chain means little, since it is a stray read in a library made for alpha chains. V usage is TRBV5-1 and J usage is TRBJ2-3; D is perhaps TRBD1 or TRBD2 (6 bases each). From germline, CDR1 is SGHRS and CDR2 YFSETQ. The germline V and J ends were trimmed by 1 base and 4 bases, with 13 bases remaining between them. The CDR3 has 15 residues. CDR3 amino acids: CASSLWGADADTQYF. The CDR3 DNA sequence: TGCGCCAGCAGCTTGTGGGGGGCCGATGCAGATACGCAGTATTTT.

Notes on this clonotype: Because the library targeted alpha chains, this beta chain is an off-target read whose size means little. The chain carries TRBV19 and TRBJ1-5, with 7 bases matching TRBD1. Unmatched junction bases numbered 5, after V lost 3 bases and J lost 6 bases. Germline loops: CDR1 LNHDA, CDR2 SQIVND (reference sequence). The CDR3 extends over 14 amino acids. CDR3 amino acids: CASSMNRGGQPQHF. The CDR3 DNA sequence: TGTGCCAGTAGTATGAACAGGGGCGGTCAGCCCCAGCATTTT.

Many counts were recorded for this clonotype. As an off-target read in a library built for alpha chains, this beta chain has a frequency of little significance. The CDR3 DNA sequence: TGCGCCAGCAGTTATGGACCCTCAGGGAGGTCTGAAGCTTTCTTT. It specifies CASSYGPSGRSEAFF. The rearrangement uses TRBV5-1 and TRBJ1-1; D is perhaps TRBD1 (5 bases). The CDR3 is 15 residues long. Germline lookup yields CDR1 SGHRS and CDR2 YFSETQ. V was trimmed by 5 bases and J by 6 bases, leaving 20 bases between them.

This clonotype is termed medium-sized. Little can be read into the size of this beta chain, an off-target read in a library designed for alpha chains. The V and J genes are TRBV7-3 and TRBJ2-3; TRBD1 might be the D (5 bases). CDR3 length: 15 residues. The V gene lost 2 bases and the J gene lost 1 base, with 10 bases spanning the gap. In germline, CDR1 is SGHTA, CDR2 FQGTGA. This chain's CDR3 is CASSLGRTRTDTQYF. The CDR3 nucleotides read TGTGCCAGCAGCTTAGGGCGGACACGCACAGATACGCAGTATTTT. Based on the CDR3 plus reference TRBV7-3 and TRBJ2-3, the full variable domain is GAGVSQTPSNKVTEKGKYVELRCDPISGHTALYWYRQSLGQGPEFLIYFQGTGAADDSGLPNDRFFAVRPEGSVSTLKIQRTERGDSAVYLCASSLGRTRTDTQYFGPGTRLTVL.

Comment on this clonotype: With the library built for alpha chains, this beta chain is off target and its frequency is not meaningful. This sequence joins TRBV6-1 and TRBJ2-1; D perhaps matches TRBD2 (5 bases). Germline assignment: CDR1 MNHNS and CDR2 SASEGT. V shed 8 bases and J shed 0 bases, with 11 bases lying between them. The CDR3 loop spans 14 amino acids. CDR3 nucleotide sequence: TGTGCCAGCCAGGACTTAAGCTCCTACAATGAGCAGTTCTTC. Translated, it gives CASQDLSSYNEQFF.

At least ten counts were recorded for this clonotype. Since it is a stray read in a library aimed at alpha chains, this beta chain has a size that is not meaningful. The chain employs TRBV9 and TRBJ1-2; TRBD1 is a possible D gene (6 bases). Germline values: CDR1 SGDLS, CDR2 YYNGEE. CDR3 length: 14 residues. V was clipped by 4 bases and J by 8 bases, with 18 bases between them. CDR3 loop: CASSSLTGSLGYTF. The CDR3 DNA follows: TGTGCCAGCAGCTCCCTTACAGGGAGTCTCGGCTACACCTTC.

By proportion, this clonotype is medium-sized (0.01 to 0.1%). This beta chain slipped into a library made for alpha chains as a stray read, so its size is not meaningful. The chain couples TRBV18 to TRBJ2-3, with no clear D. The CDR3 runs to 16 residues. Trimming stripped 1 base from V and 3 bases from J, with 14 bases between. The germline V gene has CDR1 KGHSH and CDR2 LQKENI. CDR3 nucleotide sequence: TGTGCCAGCTCACCACTTGCTCCCCGGGCAACAGATACGCAGTATTTT. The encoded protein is CASSPLAPRATDTQYF.

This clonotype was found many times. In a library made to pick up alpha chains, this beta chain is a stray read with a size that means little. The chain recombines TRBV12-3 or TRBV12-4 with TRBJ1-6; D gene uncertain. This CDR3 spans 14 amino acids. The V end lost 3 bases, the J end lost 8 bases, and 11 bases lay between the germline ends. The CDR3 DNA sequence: TGTGCCAGCAGTTTTGGGAATAAGGATTCACCCCTCCACTTT. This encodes CASSFGNKDSPLHF.

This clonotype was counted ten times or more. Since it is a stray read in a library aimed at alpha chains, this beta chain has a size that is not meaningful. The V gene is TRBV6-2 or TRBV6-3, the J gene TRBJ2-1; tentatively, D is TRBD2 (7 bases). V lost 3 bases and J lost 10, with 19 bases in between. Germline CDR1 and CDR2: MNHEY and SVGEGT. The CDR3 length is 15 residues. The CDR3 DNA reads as TGTGCCAGCAGTTATCGGGGCGGGGGCAGTAGGGAGCAGTTCTTC. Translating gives CASSYRGGGSREQFF.

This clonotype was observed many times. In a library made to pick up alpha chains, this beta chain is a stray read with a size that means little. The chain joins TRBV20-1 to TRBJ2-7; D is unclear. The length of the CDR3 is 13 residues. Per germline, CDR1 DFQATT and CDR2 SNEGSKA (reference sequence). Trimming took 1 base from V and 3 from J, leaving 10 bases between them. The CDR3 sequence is CSARGVQDYEQYF. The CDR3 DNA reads TGCAGTGCTAGAGGGGTTCAGGACTACGAGCAGTACTTC.

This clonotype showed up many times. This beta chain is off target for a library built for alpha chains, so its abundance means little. CDR3 in amino acids: CASSLAQGRYNEQFF. CDR3 DNA sequence: TGTGCCAGCAGCTTAGCACAGGGGCGGTACAATGAGCAGTTCTTC. V and J are TRBV7-9 and TRBJ2-1, with 7 bases matching TRBD1. The CDR3 is 15 amino acids. The V and J ends lost 0 bases and 4 bases, in that order; junction bases with no gene match: 3. Germline V gene sequence: CDR1 SEHNR, CDR2 FQNEAQ (reference sequence).

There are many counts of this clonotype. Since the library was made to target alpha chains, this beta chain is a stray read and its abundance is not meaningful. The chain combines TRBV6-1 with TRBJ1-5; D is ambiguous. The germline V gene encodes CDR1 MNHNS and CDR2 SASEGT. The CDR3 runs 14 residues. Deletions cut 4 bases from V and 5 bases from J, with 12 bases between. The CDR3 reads CASSGVNLYQPQHF. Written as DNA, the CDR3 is TGTGCCAGCAGTGGGGTCAACTTATATCAGCCCCAGCATTTT.

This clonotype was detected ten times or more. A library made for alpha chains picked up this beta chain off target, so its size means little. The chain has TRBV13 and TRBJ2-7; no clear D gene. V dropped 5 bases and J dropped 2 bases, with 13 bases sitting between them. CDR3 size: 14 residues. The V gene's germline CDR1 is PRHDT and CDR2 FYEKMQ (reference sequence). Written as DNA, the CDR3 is TGTGCCAGCAGCCCCCCTTTTTCGGCCTACGAGCAGTACTTC. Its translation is CASSPPFSAYEQYF.

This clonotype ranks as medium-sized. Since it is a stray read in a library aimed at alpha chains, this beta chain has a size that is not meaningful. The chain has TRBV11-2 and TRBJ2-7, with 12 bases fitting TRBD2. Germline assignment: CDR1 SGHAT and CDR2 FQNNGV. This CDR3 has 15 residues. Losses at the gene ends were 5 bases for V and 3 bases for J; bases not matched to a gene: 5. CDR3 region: CASSLGLAGIYEQYF. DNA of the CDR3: TGTGCCAGCAGCCTCGGACTAGCGGGGATCTACGAGCAGTACTTC. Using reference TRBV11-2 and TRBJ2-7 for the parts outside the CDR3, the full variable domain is EAGVAQSPRYKIIEKRQSVAFWCNPISGHATLYWYQQILGQGPKLLIQFQNNGVVDDSQLPKDRFSAERLKGVDSTLKIQPAKLEDSAVYLCASSLGLAGIYEQYFGPGTRLTVT.

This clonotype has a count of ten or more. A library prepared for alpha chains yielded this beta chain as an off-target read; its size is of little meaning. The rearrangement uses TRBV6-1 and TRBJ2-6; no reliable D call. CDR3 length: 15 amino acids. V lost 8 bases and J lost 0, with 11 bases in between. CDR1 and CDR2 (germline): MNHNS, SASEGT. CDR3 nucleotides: TGTGCCAGCCACCACAAGAGCTCTGGGGCCAACGTCCTGACTTTC. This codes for CASHHKSSGANVLTF.

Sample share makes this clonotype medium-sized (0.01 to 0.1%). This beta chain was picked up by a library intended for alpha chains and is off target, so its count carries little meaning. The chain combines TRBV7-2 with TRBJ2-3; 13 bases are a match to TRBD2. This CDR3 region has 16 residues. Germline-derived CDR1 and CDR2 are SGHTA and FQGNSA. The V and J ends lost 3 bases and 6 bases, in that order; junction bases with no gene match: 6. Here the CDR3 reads CASSFTSGGARDTQYF. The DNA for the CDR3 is TGTGCCAGCAGCTTTACTAGCGGGGGGGCGAGGGATACGCAGTATTTT. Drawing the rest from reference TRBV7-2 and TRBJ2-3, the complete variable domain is GAGVSQSPSNKVTEKGKDVELRCDPISGHTALYWYRQSLGQGLEFLIYFQGNSAPDKSGLPSDRFSAERTGGSVSTLTIQRTQQEDSAVYLCASSFTSGGARDTQYFGPGTRLTVL.

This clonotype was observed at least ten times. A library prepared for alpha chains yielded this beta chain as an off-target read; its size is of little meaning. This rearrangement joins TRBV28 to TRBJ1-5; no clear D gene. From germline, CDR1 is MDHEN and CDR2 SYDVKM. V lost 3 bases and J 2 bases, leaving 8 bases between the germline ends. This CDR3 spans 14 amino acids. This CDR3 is CASSLMPGNQPQHF. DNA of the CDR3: TGTGCCAGCAGTTTGATGCCGGGCAATCAGCCCCAGCATTTT. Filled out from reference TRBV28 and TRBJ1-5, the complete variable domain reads DVKVTQSSRYLVKRTGEKVFLECVQDMDHENMFWYRQDPGLGLRLIYFSYDVKMKEKGDIPEGYSVSREKKERFSLILESASTNQTSMYLCASSLMPGNQPQHFGDGTRLSIL.

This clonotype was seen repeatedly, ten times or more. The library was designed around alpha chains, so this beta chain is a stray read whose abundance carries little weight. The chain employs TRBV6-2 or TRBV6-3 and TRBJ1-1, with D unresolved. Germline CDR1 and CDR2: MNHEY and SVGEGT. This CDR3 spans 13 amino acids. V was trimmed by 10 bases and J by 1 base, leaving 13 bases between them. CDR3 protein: CATRFRRNTEAFF. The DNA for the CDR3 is TGTGCCACCCGTTTCAGGAGGAACACTGAAGCTTTCTTT.

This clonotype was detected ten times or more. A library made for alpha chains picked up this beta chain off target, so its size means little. The CDR3 sequence is CASSPLWVLDTEAFF. The CDR3 DNA reads TGTGCCAGCAGTCCCCTTTGGGTACTGGACACTGAAGCTTTCTTT. V gene TRBV12-3 or TRBV12-4 combines with J gene TRBJ1-1; no firm D call. V lost 5 bases and J lost 3, with 16 bases in between. The CDR3 length is 15 residues.

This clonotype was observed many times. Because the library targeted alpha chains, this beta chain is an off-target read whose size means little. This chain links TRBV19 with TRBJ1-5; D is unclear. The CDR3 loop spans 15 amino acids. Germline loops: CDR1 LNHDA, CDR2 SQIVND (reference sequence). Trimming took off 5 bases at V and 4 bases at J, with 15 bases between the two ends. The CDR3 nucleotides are TGTGCCAGTAGTCTTCACTCCGGGCCAAATCAGCCCCAGCATTTT. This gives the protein CASSLHSGPNQPQHF.

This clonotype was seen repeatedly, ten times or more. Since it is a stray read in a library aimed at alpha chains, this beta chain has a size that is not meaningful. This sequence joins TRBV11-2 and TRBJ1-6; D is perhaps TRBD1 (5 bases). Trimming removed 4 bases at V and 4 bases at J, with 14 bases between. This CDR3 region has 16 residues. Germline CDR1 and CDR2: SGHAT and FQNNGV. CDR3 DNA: TGTGCCAGCAGCTCGATGGGGGGGGGATATAATTCACCCCTCCACTTT. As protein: CASSSMGGGYNSPLHF.

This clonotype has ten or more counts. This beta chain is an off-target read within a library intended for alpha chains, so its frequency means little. The CDR3 DNA reads as TGCAGCGTTGAAGGCCAGGGCTACGAGCAGTACTTC. It specifies CSVEGQGYEQYF. The genes are TRBV29-1 and TRBJ2-7; D might be TRBD1 (5 bases). The CDR3 has 12 residues. V shed 1 base and J shed 3 bases, with 7 bases lying between them. Germline lookup yields CDR1 SQVTM and CDR2 ANQGSEA.

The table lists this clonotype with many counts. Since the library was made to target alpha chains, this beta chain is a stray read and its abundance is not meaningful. The CDR3 reads CASSLGLERPQYF. The CDR3 DNA reads TGCGCCAGCAGCTTGGGACTCGAGAGACCCCAGTATTTT. This chain connects TRBV5-1 to TRBJ2-3; unclear D gene. The CDR3 contains 13 residues. Germline CDR1 is SGHRS and CDR2 is YFSETQ. The V end lost 0 bases, the J end lost 12 bases, and 14 bases lay between the germline ends.

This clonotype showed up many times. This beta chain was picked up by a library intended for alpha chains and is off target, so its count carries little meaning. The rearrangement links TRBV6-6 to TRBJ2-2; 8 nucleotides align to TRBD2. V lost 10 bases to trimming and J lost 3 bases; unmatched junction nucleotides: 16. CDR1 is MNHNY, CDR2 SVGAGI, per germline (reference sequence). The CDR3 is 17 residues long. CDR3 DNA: TGTGCCACACACCCGCCCCCGGGGGGGCGGTACACCGGGGAGCTGTTTTTT. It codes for CATHPPPGGRYTGELFF.

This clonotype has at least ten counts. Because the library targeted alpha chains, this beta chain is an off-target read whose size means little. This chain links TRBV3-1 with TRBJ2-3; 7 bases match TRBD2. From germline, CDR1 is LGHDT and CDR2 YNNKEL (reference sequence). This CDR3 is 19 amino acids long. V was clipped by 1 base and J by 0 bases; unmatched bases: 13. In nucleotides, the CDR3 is TGTGCCAGCAGCCAAGGGAAATGGGGGGGGAAGGTGAGCACAGATACGCAGTATTTT. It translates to CASSQGKWGGKVSTDTQYF.

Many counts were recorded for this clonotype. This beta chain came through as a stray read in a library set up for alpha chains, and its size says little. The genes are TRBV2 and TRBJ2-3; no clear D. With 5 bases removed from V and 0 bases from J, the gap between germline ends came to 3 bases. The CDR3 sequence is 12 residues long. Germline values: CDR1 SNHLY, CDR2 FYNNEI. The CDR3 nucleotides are TGTGCCAGCAGTATTAGCACAGATACGCAGTATTTT. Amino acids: CASSISTDTQYF. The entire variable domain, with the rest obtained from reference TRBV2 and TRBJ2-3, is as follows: EPEVTQTPSHQVTQMGQEVILRCVPISNHLYFYWYRQILGQKVEFLVSFYNNEISEKSEIFDDQFSVERPDGSNFTLKIRSTKLEDSAMYFCASSISTDTQYFGPGTRLTVL.